This TCR beta chain was sequenced during a study of blood T cell repertoires in COVID-19. The wider study: Sites in the United States, Italy and Spain provided acute and convalescent COVID-19 samples. The analysed material was cDNA or gDNA that came from T cells, B-cell-depleted T cells, or PBMCs.

The V segment lost 4 bases and the J segment 5 bases; nucleotides outside the gene matches: 7. There are 15 residues in the CDR3. Germline CDR1 and CDR2: KGHSH and LQKENI. Using immunoSEQ multiplex PCR, the repertoire was profiled, and TCRdb retains in-frame clones only, with some absent. The sample lists over 150,000 clones, about 74% occurring once. Sequencing was performed on peripheral blood. The TCR originated in a man in his 60s with acute or convalescent COVID-19. The chain links TRBV18 to TRBJ2-5; TRBD1 matches at 10 bases. DNA for the CDR3: TGTGCCAGCTCACAGGAAGGGACAGGGGATGAGACCCAGTACTTC. This sequence encodes CASSQEGTGDETQYF.